The entry below gives a single T cell receptor beta chain sequence along with its context. Antigen unknown. The source of the sample is a study of T cell responses to AZD1222 COVID-19 vaccine. Points from the study as a whole: Unmutated variant regions are reportedly targeted by nearly half of spike-specific TCRs. There were mostly white British donors and more females than males, and clonal diversity was possibly underestimated. Mapped onto spike, vaccine-associated CD4 TCRs spanned it and were dominant at 160-218 and 743-854.

The table came from immunoSEQ multiplex PCR; TCRdb's copy has only in-frame clones and leaves some out. The sample lists about 110,000 clones; about 86% were seen once. This receptor was taken from an adult in good health. The sample in question was peripheral blood, obtained on day 0 of AZD1222 vaccination.

The CDR3: CASSPPPTSGDQETQYF. In DNA, the CDR3 is TGTGCCAGCAGCCCCCCCCCGACTAGCGGGGACCAAGAGACCCAGTACTTC. The chain has TRBV7-2 and TRBJ2-5, with 11 positions matching TRBD2. Trimming took 5 bases from V and 0 from J; bases not matched to a gene: 8. The CDR3 extends over 17 amino acids. In germline, CDR1 is SGHTA, CDR2 FQGNSA.